The source of this T cell receptor beta chain is a study of CD8 T cells in ankylosing spondylitis (dated by TCRdb to 2016 to 2017). Study-level background: The study profiled T cell receptor beta repertoires in healthy donors and ankylosing spondylitis patients to find disease-linked TCR variants. Samples of peripheral blood were taken, and for ankylosing spondylitis patients, synovial fluid was collected as well. The full study cohort comprised around 25 ankylosing spondylitis patients and roughly 100 healthy donors. Findings and caveats that apply to the study as a whole: Significant enrichment of the disease-linked clones was reported in matched synovial fluid samples from ankylosing spondylitis patients. The disease-linked clones showed a CD8+ phenotype and occurred at relatively low frequencies in peripheral blood. A TCR beta motif of about eight highly homologous amino acid variants appeared characteristic of blood from ankylosing spondylitis patients. Some motif variants had previously been reported in the synovial fluid and blood of reactive arthritis patients, which suggests shared mechanisms of disease initiation.

V is cut by 3 bases and J by 7 bases, and the space between the germline ends is 17 bases. From the cysteine through the phenylalanine, the CDR3 covers 15 amino acids. Kept here is only the CDR3 DNA, which spans 45 bases and is read in frame from base 1. Reading the germline V gene gives CDR1 SGHRS and CDR2 YFSETQ. This clonotype has at least ten counts. Its antigen is currently not known. No per-base quality is available; no much larger clone lies one base away. TCRdb lists the instrument as Illumina HiSeq 2500. Quantitative 5'-RACE with molecular barcodes was the method used to prepare the TCR beta libraries. The study's processing was this. Disease-linked TCR variants were identified with a new computational method built on a probabilistic model of VDJ rearrangement. TCRdb ran its own pipeline on the public reads, namely fastp trimming at Q25 and MiXCR clone calling, and kept in-frame beta chains. Every distinct CDR3 protein forms one entry, paired with its most common genes and DNA. The V and J calls here are based on TCRdb, not the publication. This sample has about 220,000 distinct CDR3 sequences in its table, and around 20% of those were observed once. The ten largest clones take up about 42% of the sample.

Sequencing was performed on blood, either unsorted or a sorted T cell fraction (not recorded which). This sequence originates from a male donor with ankylosing spondylitis. The chain uses TRBV5-1 and TRBJ2-1; the D gene is not confidently resolved. CDR3 protein: CASSSSRAETNEQFF. The sequence in DNA is TGCGCCAGCAGCTCCAGCCGGGCTGAAACTAATGAGCAGTTCTTC. The variable domain in full, with residues beyond the CDR3 obtained from the reference TRBV5-1 and TRBJ2-1 genes, is KAGVTQTPRYLIKTRGQQVTLSCSPISGHRSVSWYQQTPGQGLQFLFEYFSETQRNKGNFPGRFSGRQFSNSRSEMNVSTLELGDSALYLCASSSSRAETNEQFFGPGTRLTVL.